This note documents a single T cell receptor beta chain sequence. Its specificity is unknown. Other DNA sequences in this specimen translate into the identical CDR3. Indicated treatment: some 19 received Ad26.COV2.S at low or high dose, single or two shots; about five received placebo; per-sample allocation not given. Day 63 following the first vaccine or placebo injection was when the samples were taken. Built on an Ad26 vector, the vaccine expressed Wuhan-strain SARS-CoV-2 spike. The sample belongs to a study of Ad26.COV2.S vaccination and SARS-CoV-2 variants. Study details: Intramuscular Ad26.COV2.S doses were given once or twice, 56 days apart.

General study points: The study found higher spike-specific TCR breadth in vaccine than placebo recipients.

CDR1 and CDR2 from the germline V gene are SGHVS and FQNEAQ. The CDR3 has 14 amino acids. V gave up 1 base and J gave up 0 bases, with 4 bases separating them. Assay used: immunoSEQ multiplex PCR; TCRdb lists only in-frame clones, some missing. The sample has about 400,000 clones, over 75% seen once. This specimen consisted of peripheral blood, obtained in a trial of Ad26.COV2.S vaccine versus placebo. The source is a person aged 18-65 years who received the Ad26.COV2.S COVID-19 vaccine or a placebo. This chain links TRBV7-8 with TRBJ1-5; D unresolved. In DNA, the CDR3 is TGTGCCAGCAGCTTAGGGGATAGCAATCAGCCCCAGCATTTT. Translated, it gives CASSLGDSNQPQHF.